The 8 T cell receptor beta chains below all came from one sample that was sequenced in a study of cytomegalovirus exposure and HLA in healthy donors. Vbeta (60) and Jbeta (13) primers were used in the PCR. Libraries were prepared by immunoSEQ multiplex PCR; TCRdb keeps only in-frame clonotypes and omits some of them. This sample has about 190,000 clones, with 65% to 75% found just once. The sample comprised PBMCs. The source of these receptors is a man aged 25-45 years in good health and CMV-seropositive.

This chain uses TRBV27 with TRBJ1-6; possibly TRBD1 for D (6 bases). V was clipped by 7 bases and J by 7 bases, with 14 bases between them. The CDR3 runs to 14 residues. Germline V gives CDR1 MNHEY, CDR2 SMNVEV (reference sequence). CDR3 in amino acids: CASTSTGENSPLHF. The DNA for the CDR3 is TGTGCCAGCACTTCGACAGGAGAGAATTCACCCCTCCACTTT.

This chain uses TRBV19 with TRBJ1-5, with no clear D. CDR1 is LNHDA and CDR2 is SQIVND in the germline V gene (reference sequence). This CDR3 is 14 amino acids long. V lost 3 bases and J lost 5, with 11 bases in between. The CDR3 DNA reads TGTGCCAGTAGTATTTGGAGGGCCCATCAGCCCCAGCATTTT. It is translated as CASSIWRAHQPQHF. The full variable domain, completed using reference TRBV19 and TRBJ1-5, is DGGITQSPKYLFRKEGQNVTLSCEQNLNHDAMYWYRQDPGQGLRLIYYSQIVNDFQKGDIAEGYSVSREKKESFPLTVTSAQKNPTAFYLCASSIWRAHQPQHFGDGTRLSIL.

This rearrangement joins TRBV2 to TRBJ1-1; TRBD1 matches at 11 bases. Germline CDR1 SNHLY, CDR2 FYNNEI. Trimming cost V 11 bases and J 0 bases; bases outside gene matches: 5. This CDR3 has 14 amino acids. CDR3 protein: CACRDRGMNTEAFF. Written as DNA, the CDR3 is TGTGCCTGCCGGGACAGGGGGATGAACACTGAAGCTTTCTTT. The full variable domain, its missing parts supplied by reference TRBV2 and TRBJ1-1, is EPEVTQTPSHQVTQMGQEVILRCVPISNHLYFYWYRQILGQKVEFLVSFYNNEISEKSEIFDDQFSVERPDGSNFTLKIRSTKLEDSAMYFCACRDRGMNTEAFFGQGTRLTVV.

The chain links TRBV5-4 to TRBJ2-7; D might be TRBD2 (6 bases). CDR1 and CDR2 from the germline V gene are SGHNT and YYREEE (reference sequence). V dropped 4 bases and J dropped 3 bases, with 17 bases sitting between them. The CDR3 has 15 residues. DNA of the CDR3: TGTGCCAGCAGCAAAAAGGGACTTGCTGACTACGAGCAGTACTTC. Amino acids: CASSKKGLADYEQYF. Based on the CDR3 plus reference TRBV5-4 and TRBJ2-7, the full variable domain is ETGVTQSPTHLIKTRGQQVTLRCSSQSGHNTVSWYQQALGQGPQFIFQYYREEENGRGNFPPRFSGLQFPNYSSELNVNALELDDSALYLCASSKKGLADYEQYFGPGTRLTVT.

The chain is built from TRBV6-5 and TRBJ1-5, with 8 nucleotides matching TRBD1. Trimming took 5 bases from V and 3 from J; bases not matched to a gene: 3. Germline CDR1 reads MNHEY; CDR2 reads SVGAGI. The CDR3 runs 14 residues. Written as DNA, the CDR3 is TGTGCCAGCAGTCCCAGGGGGCTCAATCAGCCCCAGCATTTT. Protein: CASSPRGLNQPQHF.

V is TRBV18 and J is TRBJ1-1; tentative D call: TRBD1 (6 bases). The length of the CDR3 is 16 residues. CDR1 is KGHSH and CDR2 is LQKENI in the germline V gene. V was pared by 4 bases and J by 0 bases, with 15 bases between. CDR3 in amino acids: CASSLGEGGMNTEAFF. CDR3 coding DNA: TGTGCCAGCTCACTCGGTGAAGGGGGAATGAACACTGAAGCTTTCTTT.

The genes are TRBV2 and TRBJ2-7, with TRBD1 matching 8 bases. Germline trimming cut 4 bases from V and 3 bases from J; bases unmatched to any gene: 5. This CDR3 has 14 amino acids. From germline, CDR1 is SNHLY and CDR2 FYNNEI. The CDR3 nucleotides read TGTGCCAGCAGTGGGCAGACAGGGGACTACGAGCAGTACTTC. Protein sequence: CASSGQTGDYEQYF.

The sample holds a few counts of this clone. The gene calls are TRBV6-5 and TRBJ2-7; 7 bases fit TRBD1. The CDR3 is made up of 15 amino acids. Germline CDR1 MNHEY, CDR2 SVGAGI. Unmatched junction bases numbered 12, after V lost 7 bases and J lost 3 bases. The CDR3 DNA sequence: TGTGCCAGCACTCGGACACGGGACAGTCACTACGAGCAGTACTTC. Its protein product is CASTRTRDSHYEQYF.